Below are 28 T cell receptor beta chains sequenced from a single sample in a study of memory CD4+ T cells and cytomegalovirus serostatus (dated by TCRdb to about 2019). Libraries came from the immunoSEQ multiplex PCR assay. What TCRdb holds here is the immuneACCESS table cut down to in-frame rearrangements. Part of the clones is not present; checked against another copy, under half of the missing clones reflect an unresolved V gene, and the others are unexplained. This sample gives 75,000 to 90,000 clones in total; roughly 80% of them show up just once. The ten top clones hold roughly 0.85% of the sample. Single viable CD3+CD4+CD8-CD45RO+ cells were sorted as memory CD4+ T cells on a FACSAria II. Sequences were obtained from memory CD4+ T cells from blood. These receptors were obtained from an adult in good health and CMV-seronegative.

The chain combines TRBV11-2 with TRBJ2-3; D uncertain. V lost 0 bases and J 6 bases, leaving 7 bases between the germline ends. The CDR3 is 13 residues long. Germline CDR1 and CDR2: SGHAT and FQNNGV. The CDR3 spells CASSLEERDTQYF. CDR3 DNA: TGTGCCAGCAGCTTAGAGGAGAGGGATACGCAGTATTTT. Full variable domain (missing parts from reference TRBV11-2 and TRBJ2-3): EAGVAQSPRYKIIEKRQSVAFWCNPISGHATLYWYQQILGQGPKLLIQFQNNGVVDDSQLPKDRFSAERLKGVDSTLKIQPAKLEDSAVYLCASSLEERDTQYFGPGTRLTVL.

This chain joins TRBV10-3 and TRBJ2-3; D gene ambiguous. CDR1 ENHRY and CDR2 SYGVKD come from the germline V gene. V dropped 6 bases and J dropped 2 bases, with 12 bases sitting between them. The CDR3 loop spans 14 amino acids. The CDR3: CAIRRGVDTDTQYF. CDR3 in DNA: TGTGCCATCAGAAGAGGTGTGGACACAGATACGCAGTATTTT.

The V and J genes are TRBV7-2 and TRBJ1-1; D not resolved. Trimming removed 0 bases from V and 0 bases from J, with 5 bases in between. CDR3 length: 14 amino acids. Germline V gene sequence: CDR1 SGHTA, CDR2 FQGNSA. This CDR3 is CASSLAGMNTEAFF. In DNA, the CDR3 is TGTGCCAGCAGCTTAGCAGGGATGAACACTGAAGCTTTCTTT.

The chain joins TRBV5-4 to TRBJ2-5; D not certain. This CDR3 has 12 residues. Per the germline V gene, CDR1 is SGHNT and CDR2 is YYREEE (reference sequence). V lost 5 bases and J lost 4, with 9 bases in between. The CDR3 here is CASSFVGETQYF. Here the CDR3 DNA reads TGTGCCAGCAGTTTTGTGGGAGAGACCCAGTACTTC.

This clone was detected a few times. The genes are TRBV5-4 and TRBJ2-7; TRBD1 or TRBD2 may be the D gene (7 bases each). V lost 3 bases to trimming and J lost 1 base, with 14 bases between them. There are 15 residues in the CDR3. Germline V gene data show CDR1 as SGHNT and CDR2 as YYREEE (reference sequence). This CDR3 reads CASSYQGGPSYEQYF. The CDR3 DNA is TGTGCCAGCAGCTACCAGGGGGGGCCATCCTACGAGCAGTACTTC. The whole variable domain, filled in from reference TRBV5-4 and TRBJ2-7, reads ETGVTQSPTHLIKTRGQQVTLRCSSQSGHNTVSWYQQALGQGPQFIFQYYREEENGRGNFPPRFSGLQFPNYSSELNVNALELDDSALYLCASSYQGGPSYEQYFGPGTRLTVT.

The CDR3 spells CASSLVQGEGTEAFF. The CDR3 DNA reads TGTGCCAGCAGCTTAGTTCAGGGAGAGGGAACTGAAGCTTTCTTT. This chain joins TRBV7-9 and TRBJ1-1; D may be TRBD1 (5 bases). Germline V gene lookup returns CDR1 SEHNR and CDR2 FQNEAQ (reference sequence). The length of the CDR3 is 15 residues. Between the trimmed V and J ends, which lost 1 base and 5 bases, there was a span of 14 bases.

The chain couples TRBV10-1 to TRBJ2-3; 7 bases fit TRBD1. CDR1 WNHNN and CDR2 SYGVQD come from the germline V gene (reference sequence). CDR3 length: 15 residues. V trimming: 3 bases; J trimming: 0 bases; junction bases outside the gene matches: 3. The CDR3 DNA follows: TGCGCCAGCAGTGATACGGGACAGAGCACAGATACGCAGTATTTT. Protein: CASSDTGQSTDTQYF.

V gene TRBV18 combines with J gene TRBJ2-7; D is possibly TRBD2 (5 bases). CDR1 KGHSH and CDR2 LQKENI come from the germline V gene. The CDR3 runs to 13 residues. Trimming stripped 3 bases from V and 6 bases from J, with 12 bases between. The CDR3 DNA reads as TGTGCCAGCTCACCCACTTCCGGGATCGAGCAGTACTTC. This gives the protein CASSPTSGIEQYF. Looking up the rest from reference TRBV18 and TRBJ2-7 gives the full variable domain: NAGVMQNPRHLVRRRGQEARLRCSPMKGHSHVYWYRQLPEEGLKFMVYLQKENIIDESGMPKERFSAEFPKEGPSILRIQQVVRGDSAAYFCASSPTSGIEQYFGPGTRLTVT.

The chain couples TRBV6-1 to TRBJ2-7, with D possibly matching TRBD1 (6 bases). Between the trimmed V and J ends, which lost 4 bases and 12 bases, there was a span of 13 bases. CDR1 and CDR2 from the germline V gene are MNHNS and SASEGT. The CDR3 totals 11 residues. CDR3 loop: CASSAGEVRYF. CDR3 coding DNA: TGTGCCAGCAGTGCAGGGGAAGTGAGGTACTTC.

The chain combines TRBV9 with TRBJ2-3; the match to TRBD1 covers 8 bases. The V gene end was trimmed by 3 bases and the J gene end by 1 base; junction bases not matched to a gene: 7. CDR3 length equals 16 residues. Germline lookup yields CDR1 SGDLS and CDR2 YYNGEE. The CDR3 sequence is CASSAGPDRGTDTQYF. CDR3 nucleotide sequence: TGTGCCAGCAGCGCGGGACCGGACAGGGGCACAGATACGCAGTATTTT.

The V gene is TRBV9, the J gene TRBJ1-4; 9 bases match TRBD1. This CDR3 is built from 17 residues. Trimming took 0 bases from V and 7 from J; bases not matched to a gene: 10. CDR1 SGDLS and CDR2 YYNGEE come from the germline V gene. CDR3 bases: TGTGCCAGCAGCGTAGACTCTCCGGGACAGGGCCGTGAAAAACTGTTTTTT. Its protein product is CASSVDSPGQGREKLFF.

The chain is built from TRBV6-4 and TRBJ1-2; 10 bases are a match to TRBD1. The CDR3 spans 14 residues. CDR1 and CDR2 (germline): MRHNA, SNTAGT. V lost 6 bases to trimming and J lost 2 bases; unmatched junction nucleotides: 3. The CDR3, as DNA: TGTGCCAGCAGACCGGGACAGGGGAACTATGGCTACACCTTC. Its protein is CASRPGQGNYGYTF.

The chain has TRBV5-5 and TRBJ2-3; D may correspond to TRBD1 or TRBD2 (5 bases each). The CDR3 runs 15 residues. Germline CDR1 reads SGHKS; CDR2 reads YYEKEE (reference sequence). Trimming took 3 bases from V and 0 from J, leaving 11 bases between them. CDR3 nucleotide sequence: TGTGCCAGCAGCTGGGACGGCTCTAGCACAGATACGCAGTATTTT. Translating it yields CASSWDGSSTDTQYF.

CDR3 bases: TGTGCCAGCAGCTTAGGTTCCACAGGGGACTATGGCTACACCTTC. Translating gives CASSLGSTGDYGYTF. The rearrangement links TRBV7-6 to TRBJ1-2; 7 nucleotides match TRBD1. The junction had 5 bases not matched to a gene; V was cut back by 1 base and J by 3 bases. This CDR3 is 15 amino acids long. Germline V gene lookup returns CDR1 SGHVS and CDR2 FNYEAQ.

The chain combines TRBV5-1 with TRBJ1-2; weak D call: TRBD1 (5 bases). With 4 bases removed from V and 7 bases from J, the gap between germline ends came to 14 bases. Looked up from germline, CDR1 is SGHRS and CDR2 is YFSETQ. This CDR3 is built from 13 residues. The CDR3 protein is CASSPVEGSGYTF. CDR3 nucleotide sequence: TGCGCCAGCAGCCCCGTGGAGGGGTCTGGCTACACCTTC.

The gene calls are TRBV19 and TRBJ2-1; perhaps TRBD1 as D (7 bases). Trimming removed 5 bases from V and 8 bases from J, with 13 bases in between. The CDR3 spans 13 residues. Germline assignment: CDR1 LNHDA and CDR2 SQIVND (reference sequence). The CDR3 DNA follows: TGTGCCAGTAGTCTCCAGGGGGGCGATGAGCAGTTCTTC. Its translation: CASSLQGGDEQFF. The full variable domain, completed using reference TRBV19 and TRBJ2-1, is DGGITQSPKYLFRKEGQNVTLSCEQNLNHDAMYWYRQDPGQGLRLIYYSQIVNDFQKGDIAEGYSVSREKKESFPLTVTSAQKNPTAFYLCASSLQGGDEQFFGPGTRLTVL.

The chain joins TRBV18 to TRBJ1-5; D is perhaps TRBD1 (5 bases). Germline CDR1 and CDR2: KGHSH and LQKENI. Between the trimmed V and J ends, which lost 1 base and 4 bases, there was a span of 11 bases. The CDR3 totals 15 residues. The CDR3 protein is CASSPLGTGNQPQHF. For the CDR3, the DNA is TGTGCCAGCTCACCACTCGGGACGGGGAATCAGCCCCAGCATTTT.

This sequence joins TRBV4-1 and TRBJ2-3; D perhaps matches TRBD2 (6 bases). Trimming cost V 4 bases and J 8 bases, with 13 bases left between them. Germline V CDR1 and CDR2: MGHRA, YSYEKL. This CDR3 has 13 residues. CDR3: CASSLNGDFTQYF. CDR3 sequence (DNA): TGCGCCAGCAGCCTCAATGGGGACTTTACGCAGTATTTT.

The rearrangement uses TRBV28 and TRBJ2-7; D is perhaps TRBD1 (6 bases). The CDR3 contains 12 residues. Between the trimmed V and J ends, which lost 6 bases and 4 bases, there was a span of 10 bases. Looked up from germline, CDR1 is MDHEN and CDR2 is SYDVKM. The chain's CDR3 is CASRTGAYEQYF. CDR3 coding DNA: TGTGCCAGCAGGACAGGAGCTTACGAGCAGTACTTC.

The chain uses TRBV7-3 and TRBJ2-1; D not certain. Germline loops: CDR1 SGHTA, CDR2 FQGTGA. V lost 8 bases, J lost 8 bases, and 10 bases lay in between. This CDR3 is 11 amino acids long. CDR3 in DNA: TGTGCCAGCTCCTCTGGCGATGAGCAGTTCTTC. It codes for CASSSGDEQFF.

The gene calls are TRBV12-1 and TRBJ2-3; TRBD2, the table's D call, lacks a check against the DNA. TRBV12-1 is termed a pseudogene. The CDR3 totals 12 residues. The CDR3 nucleotides read TGTGCCAGCAGCCTAAGCACAGATACGCAGTATTTT. Protein product: CASSLSTDTQYF.

The chain combines TRBV7-9 with TRBJ1-2; D is uncertain. This CDR3 contains 18 residues. Germline V gene sequence: CDR1 SEHNR, CDR2 FQNEAQ (reference sequence). Trimming removed 1 base from V and 0 bases from J, with 18 bases in between. CDR3 nucleotide sequence: TGTGCCAGCAGCTTAGGGGCCCTGCGGGGATCTTCTAACTATGGCTACACCTTC. Its protein product is CASSLGALRGSSNYGYTF.

The rearrangement joins TRBV6-1 to TRBJ1-1; a weak D match, TRBD1 (6 bases). This CDR3 is built from 14 residues. Germline values: CDR1 MNHNS, CDR2 SASEGT. The CDR3 DNA is TGTGCATCAAAATCCGGGACAACCTCCACTGAAGCTTTCTTT. Amino acid sequence: CASKSGTTSTEAFF.

The V call is TRBV7-2, the J call TRBJ2-1; TRBD2 aligns across 7 bases. The CDR3 has 15 residues. Germline loops: CDR1 SGHTA, CDR2 FQGNSA. J was trimmed by 4 bases and V by 1 base; bases with no gene match: 4. CDR3 loop: CASSLGGLSYNEQFF. The CDR3 DNA reads TGTGCCAGCAGCTTAGGGGGACTAAGTTACAATGAGCAGTTCTTC.

This clone was counted only a few times. The J gene is TRBJ1-4, the V gene TRBV28; the D gene is possibly TRBD1 (5 bases). Germline V lookup: CDR1 MDHEN, CDR2 SYDVKM. The V end was cut by 5 bases, the J end by 7 bases, with 14 bases between. This CDR3 is built from 14 residues. CDR3 amino acids: CASSTRGMVEKLFF. CDR3 nucleotide sequence: TGTGCCAGCAGTACCCGGGGGATGGTTGAAAAACTGTTTTTT.

This chain links TRBV5-4 with TRBJ1-4, with TRBD1 identical over 9 bases. Germline V CDR1 and CDR2: SGHNT, YYREEE (reference sequence). After removal of 4 bases from V and 8 bases from J, the junction contained 6 bases not matched to a gene. The CDR3 runs to 14 residues. CDR3 region: CASSAGQGLEKLFF. The CDR3 DNA sequence: TGTGCCAGCAGCGCGGGACAGGGTTTAGAAAAACTGTTTTTT.

This chain links TRBV18 with TRBJ2-7, with D possibly TRBD1 on 6 matching bases. Trimming left V 5 bases short and J 3 bases short, with 14 bases between. Germline V gives CDR1 KGHSH, CDR2 LQKENI. The CDR3 sequence is 14 residues long. The CDR3 loop is CASSSNTGRYEQYF. Written as DNA, the CDR3 is TGTGCCAGCTCATCGAATACAGGGCGCTACGAGCAGTACTTC.

The chain has TRBV6-5 and TRBJ1-4; possible D gene TRBD1, 6 bases. The CDR3 extends over 15 amino acids. CDR1 and CDR2 (germline): MNHEY, SVGAGI. V lost 0 bases, J lost 2 bases, and 7 bases lay in between. The CDR3 nucleotides are TGTGCCAGCAGTTACTCGCAGGGGACTAATGAAAAACTGTTTTTT. It yields the protein CASSYSQGTNEKLFF.